The present T cell receptor beta chain was sequenced within a study of OX40 agonist ivuxolimab in advanced cancers. Germline loops: CDR1 MDHEN, CDR2 SYDVKM. The V end lost 3 bases, the J end lost 2 bases, and 8 bases lay between the germline ends. There are 15 residues in the CDR3. TCRdb's table, derived via immunoSEQ multiplex PCR, lists solely in-frame clones and lacks some. The sample yields around 62,000 clones, about 89% seen once. The chain recombines TRBV28 with TRBJ2-6; D may be TRBD2 (5 bases). The sequences come from CD4+ or CD8+ T cells sorted from blood, collected in a trial of the OX40 agonist ivuxolimab. The sequence came from an adult with an advanced solid tumor such as melanoma, head and neck, liver or kidney cancer. CDR3 in amino acids: CASSLLRAGANVLTF. The CDR3 DNA reads TGTGCCAGCAGTTTGCTGAGGGCTGGGGCCAACGTCCTGACTTTC.